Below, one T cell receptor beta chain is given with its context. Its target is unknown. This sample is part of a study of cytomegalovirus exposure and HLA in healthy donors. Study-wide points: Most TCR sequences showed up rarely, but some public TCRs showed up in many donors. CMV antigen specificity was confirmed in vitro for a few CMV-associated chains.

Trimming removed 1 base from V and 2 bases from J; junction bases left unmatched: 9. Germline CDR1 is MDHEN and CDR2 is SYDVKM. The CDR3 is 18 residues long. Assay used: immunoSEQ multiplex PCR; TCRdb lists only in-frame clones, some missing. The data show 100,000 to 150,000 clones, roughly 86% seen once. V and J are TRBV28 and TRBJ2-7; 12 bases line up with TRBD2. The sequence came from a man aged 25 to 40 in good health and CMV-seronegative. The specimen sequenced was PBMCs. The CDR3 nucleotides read TGTGCCAGCAGTTTATACCTAGCGGGGGGGCCTCGGGCCTACGAGCAGTACTTC. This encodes CASSLYLAGGPRAYEQYF. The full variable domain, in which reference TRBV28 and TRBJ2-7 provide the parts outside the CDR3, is DVKVTQSSRYLVKRTGEKVFLECVQDMDHENMFWYRQDPGLGLRLIYFSYDVKMKEKGDIPEGYSVSREKKERFSLILESASTNQTSMYLCASSLYLAGGPRAYEQYFGPGTRLTVT.